This is a list of T cell receptor beta chains from one sample in a study of cytomegalovirus exposure and HLA in healthy donors. Sequencing was performed with immunoSEQ multiplex PCR; in TCRdb, only in-frame clones are kept and a portion is missing. This table has around 100,000 clones, roughly 78% appearing once. The sample comprised PBMCs. These receptors originate from a woman in her thirties or forties in good health and CMV-seropositive. CDR3s include the opening cysteine and the closing phenylalanine or tryptophan. Each record gives: CDR3 protein, CDR3 DNA, J gene, clone size, CDR3 length, V gene, D gene. D genes are given only for firm matches. A row's size may be missing; if present it is once, few, many or a size class.

CASSYPQTVSSGKYF	TGTGCCAGCAGTTATCCCCAAACTGTCTCGTCGGGAAAGTACTTC	TRBJ2-7	NA	15	TRBV28	NA
CASSQESQGTGANVLTF	TGTGCCAGCAGCCAAGAGAGTCAGGGGACAGGGGCCAACGTCCTGACTTTC	TRBJ2-6	few	17	TRBV4-2	NA
CASSSGDLPPNEQFF	TGTGCCAGCAGTTCGGGAGATTTGCCCCCCAATGAGCAGTTCTTC	TRBJ2-1	once	15	TRBV25-1	NA
CASSQDDRGRSYEQYF	TGCGCCAGCAGCCAAGACGACAGGGGGCGCTCCTACGAGCAGTACTTC	TRBJ2-7	few	16	TRBV4-3	TRBD1
CASSIREREQFF	TGTGCCAGTAGTATTCGGGAGCGTGAGCAGTTCTTC	TRBJ2-1	NA	12	TRBV19	NA
CASSDTGGRGRHTEAFF	TGTGCCAGTAGTGACACAGGGGGTAGGGGACGTCACACTGAAGCTTTCTTT	TRBJ1-1	NA	17	TRBV19	TRBD1
CASSQQGGEQETQYF	TGTGCCAGCAGTCAACAGGGGGGGGAACAAGAGACCCAGTACTTC	TRBJ2-5	NA	15	TRBV2	NA
CASMGDRGEETQYF	TGTGCCAGTATGGGGGACAGAGGGGAAGAGACCCAGTACTTC	TRBJ2-5	NA	14	TRBV19	TRBD1
CASSRGSGANVLTF	TGTGCCAGCAGCAGGGGCTCTGGGGCCAACGTCCTGACTTTC	TRBJ2-6	few	14	TRBV6-1	NA
CATRGLSYEQYF	TGTGCCACCAGGGGGCTCTCCTACGAGCAGTACTTC	TRBJ2-7	NA	12	TRBV28	TRBD1
CASSPPKGLGTQYF	TGTGCCAGCTCACCACCAAAGGGGCTTGGGACCCAGTACTTC	TRBJ2-5	once	14	TRBV18	NA
CASLKDRVIYNEQFF	TGTGCCAGCCTTAAGGACAGGGTGATCTACAATGAGCAGTTCTTC	TRBJ2-1	few	15	TRBV6-1	TRBD1
CASSPQENTEAFF	TGTGCCAGCTCACCCCAGGAGAACACTGAAGCTTTCTTT	TRBJ1-1	once	13	TRBV18	NA
CASSPPEGGELFF	TGTGCCAGCAGCCCTCCGGAGGGCGGGGAGCTGTTTTTT	TRBJ2-2	NA	13	TRBV7-3	NA
CASSQDLGRDEAFF	TGCGCCAGCAGCCAAGATCTGGGGCGGGACGAAGCTTTCTTT	TRBJ1-1	NA	14	TRBV4-1	NA
CASTFLGSTDTQYF	TGTGCCAGCACCTTCCTAGGGAGTACAGATACGCAGTATTTT	TRBJ2-3	NA	14	TRBV7-6	NA
CASSLIMSSYNEQFF	TGTGCCAGCAGCTTAATCATGAGCTCCTACAATGAGCAGTTCTTC	TRBJ2-1	NA	15	TRBV7-3	NA
CASSICKWDRVAEQYF	TGTGCCAGTAGTATATGTAAATGGGACAGGGTGGCCGAGCAGTACTTC	TRBJ2-7	NA	16	TRBV19	TRBD1
CASSSGYGYTF	TGTGCCAGCAGCAGCGGCTATGGCTACACCTTC	TRBJ1-2	NA	11	TRBV11-3	NA
CSVVMGTSGNTGELFF	TGCAGCGTTGTGATGGGGACTAGCGGGAACACCGGGGAGCTGTTTTTT	TRBJ2-2	NA	16	TRBV29-1	TRBD2
CASSFSSYEQYF	TGTGCCAGCAGCTTCTCTTCCTACGAGCAGTACTTC	TRBJ2-7	NA	12	TRBV7-2	NA
CASSQDRGTGLEQYF	TGCGCCAGCAGCCAAGATAGGGGCACAGGCCTCGAGCAGTACTTC	TRBJ2-7	NA	15	TRBV4-1	NA
CASSASSGRQETQYF	TGCGCCAGCAGCGCAAGCAGCGGGAGACAAGAGACCCAGTACTTC	TRBJ2-5	NA	15	TRBV4-1	TRBD2
CASSPGQWGYEQYF	TGTGCCAGCAGCCCCGGACAGTGGGGCTACGAGCAGTACTTC	TRBJ2-7	NA	14	TRBV6-5	NA
CASRTDWARADTQYF	TGTGCCAGCAGGACCGACTGGGCGAGGGCAGATACGCAGTATTTT	TRBJ2-3	NA	15	TRBV6-1	NA
CASSFIRDSLNTGELFF	TGTGCCAGCAGCTTCATCCGGGACTCCCTGAACACCGGGGAGCTGTTTTTT	TRBJ2-2	NA	17	TRBV5-4	NA
CASSSLAGRNEQFF	TGTGCCAGCAGTTCACTAGCGGGAAGGAATGAGCAGTTCTTC	TRBJ2-1	once	14	TRBV27	TRBD2
CASSPTSLDEQFF	TGTGCCAGCAGTCCGACTAGCCTAGATGAGCAGTTCTTC	TRBJ2-1	NA	13	TRBV6-5	TRBD2
CASSQTGTSGSLRQFF	TGTGCCAGCTCACAAACCGGGACTAGCGGGAGTTTGAGGCAGTTCTTC	TRBJ2-1	NA	16	TRBV7-8	TRBD2
CSVGGQVSNEQYF	TGCAGCGTTGGCGGACAGGTGTCGAACGAGCAGTACTTC	TRBJ2-7	NA	13	TRBV29-1	TRBD1
CASSQVPGQGNTEAFF	TGTGCCAGCAGCCAAGTCCCGGGACAGGGAAACACTGAAGCTTTCTTT	TRBJ1-1	NA	16	TRBV4-2	TRBD1
CASTLSGRPYEQYF	TGTGCCAGCACCCTCAGCGGGAGGCCCTACGAGCAGTACTTC	TRBJ2-7	NA	14	TRBV28	TRBD2
CASSLQREAETQYF	TGTGCCAGCTCACTCCAGCGGGAGGCAGAGACCCAGTACTTC	TRBJ2-5	NA	14	TRBV18	TRBD2
CASSSGGSSEQFF	TGTGCCAGCAGTTCTGGGGGGTCAAGTGAGCAGTTCTTC	TRBJ2-1	NA	13	TRBV27	NA
CASGYSGTGGEKLFF	TGTGCTAGTGGTTACTCCGGGACAGGGGGAGAAAAACTGTTTTTT	TRBJ1-4	NA	15	TRBV12-5	TRBD1
CASSLNNRDTEAFF	TGTGCCAGCAGCTTAAATAACAGAGACACTGAAGCTTTCTTT	TRBJ1-1	NA	14	TRBV13	NA
CASSTTGEMANSPLHF	TGTGCCAGCAGCACAACAGGGGAGATGGCGAATTCACCCCTCCACTTT	TRBJ1-6	NA	16	TRBV5-6	TRBD1
CAWSMGVRSTDTQYF	TGTGCCTGGAGTATGGGAGTAAGGAGCACAGATACGCAGTATTTT	TRBJ2-3	NA	15	TRBV30	NA
CASSLVADTQYF	TGTGCCAGCAGCTTAGTAGCTGATACGCAGTATTTT	TRBJ2-3	once	12	TRBV7-2	NA
CASSDTGRGQPQHF	TGTGCCAGCAGTGATACAGGGAGAGGTCAGCCCCAGCATTTT	TRBJ1-5	NA	14	TRBV27	NA
CSVEDLSVHTGELFF	TGCAGCGTTGAAGATCTTAGCGTCCACACCGGGGAGCTGTTTTTT	TRBJ2-2	NA	15	TRBV29-1	NA
CASSTTGDGGYTF	TGTGCCAGCAGTACTACAGGGGATGGTGGCTACACCTTC	TRBJ1-2	NA	13	TRBV6-1	TRBD1
CASSIDPTGQASLFF	TGTGCCAGTAGTATTGACCCGACAGGGCAAGCGTCACTGTTTTTT	TRBJ1-4	NA	15	TRBV19	TRBD1
CASGPTSGSEQYF	TGTGCCAGCGGGCCTACTAGCGGGTCCGAGCAGTACTTC	TRBJ2-7	NA	13	TRBV27	TRBD2
CASSVVAGEGWNEQFF	TGTGCCAGCAGCGTAGTGGCAGGCGAGGGCTGGAATGAGCAGTTCTTC	TRBJ2-1	NA	16	TRBV9	NA
CASSLESGAPYEQYF	TGCGCCAGCAGCTTGGAGTCGGGAGCGCCCTACGAGCAGTACTTC	TRBJ2-7	NA	15	TRBV5-1	NA
CASSFRGSIHETQYF	TGTGCCAGCAGCTTCCGCGGCTCCATTCACGAGACCCAGTACTTC	TRBJ2-5	NA	15	TRBV5-4	NA
CSVVGQGAYNEQFF	TGCAGCGTTGTTGGACAAGGAGCCTACAATGAGCAGTTCTTC	TRBJ2-1	NA	14	TRBV29-1	NA
CASSQDRGYQETQYF	TGCGCCAGCAGCCAAGACCGCGGCTATCAAGAGACCCAGTACTTC	TRBJ2-5	NA	15	TRBV4-3	NA
CAGRKSGHLFYGYTF	TGTGCAGGTAGAAAGTCGGGACACCTCTTCTATGGCTACACCTTC	TRBJ1-2	NA	15	TRBV12-2	NA
CAWSVGGSSYEQYF	TGTGCCTGGAGTGTAGGCGGTAGCTCCTACGAGCAGTACTTC	TRBJ2-7	NA	14	TRBV30	NA